This T cell receptor (beta chain) was documented in a study of cytomegalovirus exposure and HLA in healthy donors. Notes on the study in general: Per a later analysis, HLA-associated TCR beta chains showed more clonal expansion than other, equally common TCR beta chains. According to reports, the classifier identified cytomegalovirus status with high specificity and sensitivity.

The PCR employed 60 Vbeta primers together with 13 Jbeta primers. Here immunoSEQ multiplex PCR was the method, and the copy in TCRdb shows in-frame clones only, minus some. The sample holds a few hundred thousand clones, about 80% seen once. The V and J ends lost 4 bases and 3 bases, in that order; junction bases with no gene match: 7. The germline V gene encodes CDR1 SGHRS and CDR2 YFSETQ. CDR3 length equals 14 residues. This clone was picked up a small number of times. The antigen is undetermined. The chain carries TRBV5-1 and TRBJ2-7; 7 bases are a match to TRBD2. The sample consisted of PBMCs. The TCR sequence derives from a woman younger than 45 in good health and CMV-seronegative. This chain's CDR3 is CASSPRAGFYEQYF. The CDR3 nucleotides read TGCGCCAGCAGCCCAAGAGCGGGATTCTACGAGCAGTACTTC.